The source of this TCR beta chain is a study of shared clonotypes between healthy human individuals. CD45RO-negative, CCR7-selected cells formed the naive CD8 fraction, which excluded terminally differentiated effector memory CD45RA+ cells. Sequencing was performed with immunoSEQ multiplex PCR; in TCRdb, only in-frame clones are kept and a portion is missing. This sample has roughly 1,800,000 clones, with roughly 94% found just once. Between the trimmed V and J ends, which lost 5 bases and 2 bases, there was a span of 10 bases. The CDR3 is 13 residues long. The germline V gene encodes CDR1 PRHDT and CDR2 FYEKMQ (reference sequence).

The sequence derives from a man between 18 and 35 years old in good health. The material sequenced was naive CD8+ T cells sorted from blood. The rearrangement joins TRBV13 to TRBJ2-7; possibly TRBD1 or TRBD2 for D (6 bases each). CDR3 DNA sequence: TGTGCCAGCAGCATGAGGGGGGCCTACGAGCAGTACTTC. Translated: CASSMRGAYEQYF.